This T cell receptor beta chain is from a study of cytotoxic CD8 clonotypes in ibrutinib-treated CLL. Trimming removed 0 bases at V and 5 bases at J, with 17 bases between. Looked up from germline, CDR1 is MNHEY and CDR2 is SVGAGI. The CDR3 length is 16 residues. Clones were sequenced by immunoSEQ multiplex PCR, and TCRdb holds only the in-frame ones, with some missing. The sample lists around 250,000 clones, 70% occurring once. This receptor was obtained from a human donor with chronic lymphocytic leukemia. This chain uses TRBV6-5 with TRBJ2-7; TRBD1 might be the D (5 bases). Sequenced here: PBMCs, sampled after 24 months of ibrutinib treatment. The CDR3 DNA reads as TGTGCCAGCAGTTACTCGGGGCCGCCAGATGAAGACGAGCAGTACTTC. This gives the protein CASSYSGPPDEDEQYF.